This T cell receptor (beta chain) comes out of a study of blood T cells in healthy people across ages. Study findings and constraints: In older individuals, TCR beta diversity per million T cells was lower, falling roughly linearly with age.

Next came a second PCR, run for roughly 7 to 12 cycles, which used a sample-barcoded 5' primer along with a J-beta primer mix. TCRdb reprocessed the 5' RACE reads via MiXCR and lists one record per CDR3 protein. In the table there are 1.5 million or so distinct CDR3 sequences, approximately 40% of which are singletons. Researchers isolated at least 7 million PBMCs per sample. Points on this clonotype: Its specificity is unknown.

V dropped 5 bases and J dropped 4 bases, with 15 bases sitting between them. The CDR3 consists of 15 residues. The germline gives CDR1 MNHEY, CDR2 SVGAGI. Input material: blood. This TCR was sampled from a woman younger than 30 in good health. The V and J genes are TRBV6-5 and TRBJ2-4; possibly TRBD1 or TRBD2 for D (6 bases each). The CDR3 protein is CASSQGGLPKNIQYF. The DNA for the CDR3 is TGTGCCAGCAGTCAAGGGGGGCTCCCTAAAAACATTCAGTACTTC.